The T cell receptor beta chain described here comes from a study of T cell clonality in common variable immunodeficiency. General study findings and limits: Repertoire-complication correlations in CVID were limited by patient heterogeneity.

This clone was seen repeatedly, ten times or more. The antigen is unknown. The DNA ends 3 residues before the CDR3 does, and the rest of the CDR3 is filled in from the germline J gene. The germline CDR1 and CDR2 sequences are MDHEN and SYDVKM. This CDR3 has 14 amino acids. The V segment lost 6 bases and the J segment 1 base; nucleotides outside the gene matches: 5. Profiled with immunoSEQ multiplex PCR; TCRdb holds only in-frame clones, not every one. The data show 80,000 or so clones, with none appearing a single time. The TCR sequence derives from a person aged 18 to 70 in good health. V gene TRBV28 combines with J gene TRBJ2-7, with TRBD1 identical over 8 bases. Sample: peripheral blood mononuclear cells. CDR3 protein: CASRPRTGSYEQYF. Partial CDR3 DNA: TGTGCCAGCAGGCCCAGGACAGGGTCCTACGAG.